The present T cell receptor beta chain was sequenced within a study of T cells after yellow fever vaccination. Study at large: Any fraction with a low cell number was prepared using SMART-Seq v4 Ultra Low Input.

Study-wide points: There was a possibility that FACS-sorted repertoires contained abundant clonotypes contaminating from the bulk population. The CD4 and CD8 compartments had a small share of their clonotypes in common.

As concerns this clonotype: Its cognate antigen is unknown.

The germline V gene encodes CDR1 SGHTA and CDR2 FQGNSA. Trimming took 2 bases from V and 5 from J, leaving 7 bases between them. The CDR3 consists of 12 residues. Conversion of TCR transcripts into cDNA relied on 5'RACE template switching, which added a universal primer site and UMIs. TCRdb analysed the 5' RACE reads with MiXCR anew, one entry per CDR3 protein. The table lists roughly 150,000 distinct CDR3 sequences, just over 6.5% of them singletons. This chain connects TRBV7-2 to TRBJ2-7, with D tentatively TRBD1 or TRBD2 (5 bases each). This receptor was obtained from a man in his thirties or forties who received the YFV17D yellow fever vaccine. The sequenced sample was CD4+ T cells sorted from PBMCs, obtained 10 days after the yellow fever booster vaccination. CDR3 protein: CASSLQGDEQYF. The CDR3 coding sequence is TGTGCCAGCAGCTTACAGGGAGACGAGCAGTACTTC.